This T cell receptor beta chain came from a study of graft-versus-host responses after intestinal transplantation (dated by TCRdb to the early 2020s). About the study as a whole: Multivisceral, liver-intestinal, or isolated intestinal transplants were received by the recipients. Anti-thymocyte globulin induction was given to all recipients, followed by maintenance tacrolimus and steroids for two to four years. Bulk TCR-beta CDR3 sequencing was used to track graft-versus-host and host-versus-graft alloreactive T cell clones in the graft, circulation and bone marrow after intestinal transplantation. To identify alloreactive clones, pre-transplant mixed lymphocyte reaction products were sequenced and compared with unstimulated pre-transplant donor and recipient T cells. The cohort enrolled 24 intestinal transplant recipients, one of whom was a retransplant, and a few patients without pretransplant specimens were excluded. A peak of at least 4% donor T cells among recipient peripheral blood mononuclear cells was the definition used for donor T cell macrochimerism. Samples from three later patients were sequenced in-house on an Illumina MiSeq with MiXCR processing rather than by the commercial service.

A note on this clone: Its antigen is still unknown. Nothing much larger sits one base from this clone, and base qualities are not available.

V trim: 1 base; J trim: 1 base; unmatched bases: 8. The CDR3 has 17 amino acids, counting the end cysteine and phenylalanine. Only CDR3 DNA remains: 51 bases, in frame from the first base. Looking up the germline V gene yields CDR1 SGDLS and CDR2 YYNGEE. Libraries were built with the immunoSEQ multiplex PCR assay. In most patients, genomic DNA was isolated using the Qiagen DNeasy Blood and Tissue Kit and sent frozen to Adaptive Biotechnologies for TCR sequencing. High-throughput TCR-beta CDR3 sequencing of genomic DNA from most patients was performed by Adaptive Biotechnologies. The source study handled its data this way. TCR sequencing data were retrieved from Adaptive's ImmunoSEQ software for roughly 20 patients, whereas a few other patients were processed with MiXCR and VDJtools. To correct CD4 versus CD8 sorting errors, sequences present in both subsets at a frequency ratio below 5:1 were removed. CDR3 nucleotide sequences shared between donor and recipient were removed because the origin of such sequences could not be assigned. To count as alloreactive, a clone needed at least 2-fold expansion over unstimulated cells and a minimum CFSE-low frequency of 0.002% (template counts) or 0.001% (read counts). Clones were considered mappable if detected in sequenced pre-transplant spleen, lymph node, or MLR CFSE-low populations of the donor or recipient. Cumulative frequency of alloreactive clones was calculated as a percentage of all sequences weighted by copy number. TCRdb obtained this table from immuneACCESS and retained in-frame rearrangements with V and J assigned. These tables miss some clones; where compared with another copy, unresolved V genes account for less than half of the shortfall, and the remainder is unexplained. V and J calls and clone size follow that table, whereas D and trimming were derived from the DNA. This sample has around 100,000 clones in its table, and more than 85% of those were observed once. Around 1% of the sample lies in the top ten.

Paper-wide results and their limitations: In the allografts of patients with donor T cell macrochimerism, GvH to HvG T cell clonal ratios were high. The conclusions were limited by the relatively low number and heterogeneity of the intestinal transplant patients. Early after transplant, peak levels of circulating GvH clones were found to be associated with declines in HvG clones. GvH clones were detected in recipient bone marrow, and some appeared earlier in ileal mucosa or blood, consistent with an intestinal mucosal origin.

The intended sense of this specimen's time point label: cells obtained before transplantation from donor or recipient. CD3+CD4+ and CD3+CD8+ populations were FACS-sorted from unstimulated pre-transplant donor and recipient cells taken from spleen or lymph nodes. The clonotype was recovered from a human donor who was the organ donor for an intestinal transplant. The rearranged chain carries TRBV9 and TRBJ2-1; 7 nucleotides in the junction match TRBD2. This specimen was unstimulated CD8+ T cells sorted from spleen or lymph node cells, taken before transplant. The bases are TGTGCCAGCAGCGTACGCGGGAGTGGAGGTTCCTACAATGAGCAGTTCTTC. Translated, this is CASSVRGSGGSYNEQFF.